The 32 T cell receptor beta chains in this list originate from one sample, sequenced in a study of blood T cells in healthy people across ages. Next came a second PCR, run for about 6 to 11 cycles, which used a sample-barcoded 5' primer along with a J-beta primer mix. One entry per CDR3 protein, called by TCRdb with MiXCR from the 5' RACE reads. The sample lists roughly 730,000 distinct CDR3 sequences; about 61% were seen once. Specimen: blood. The receptors originated from a man aged 40-50 years in good health.

The genes are TRBV4-3 and TRBJ1-2; D may be TRBD1 (5 bases). The CDR3 has 15 residues. V was shortened by 3 bases and J by 8 bases, with 19 bases between the two germline ends. The germline CDR1 and CDR2 sequences are LGHNA and YSLEER. Written as DNA, the CDR3 is TGCGCCAGCAGCCAGGAAACAGGATCCTGGTACGGCTACACCTTC. Amino acids: CASSQETGSWYGYTF.

CDR3 in amino acids: CASSPGTGGPADTQYF. CDR3 DNA sequence: TGCGCCAGCAGCCCTGGGACAGGGGGTCCTGCAGATACGCAGTATTTT. V and J are TRBV5-1 and TRBJ2-3; 11 bases are a match to TRBD1. CDR3 size: 16 residues. Germline V gene data show CDR1 as SGHRS and CDR2 as YFSETQ. V shed 4 bases and J 4 bases; nucleotides not matched to a gene: 8.

This chain connects TRBV28 to TRBJ2-1, with D unclear. Per germline, CDR1 MDHEN and CDR2 SYDVKM. The CDR3 extends over 14 amino acids. The V and J ends lost 2 bases and 5 bases respectively, with 10 bases between them. This CDR3 is CASSLNGLDNEQFF. CDR3 nucleotides: TGTGCCAGCAGTTTAAATGGCTTAGACAATGAGCAGTTCTTC.

The chain uses TRBV10-3 and TRBJ1-4; D unresolved. The CDR3 is made up of 14 amino acids. Trimming cost V 6 bases and J 6 bases, with 14 bases left between them. The germline V gene encodes CDR1 ENHRY and CDR2 SYGVKD. The CDR3 spells CAIRSRAEDEKLFF. The DNA for the CDR3 is TGTGCCATCAGGTCGAGGGCTGAAGATGAAAAACTGTTTTTT.

The chain recombines TRBV6-1 with TRBJ2-1; 7 bases are shared with TRBD2. Trimming at V came to 6 bases and at J to 0 bases, leaving 14 bases not matched to a gene. The germline V gene has CDR1 MNHNS and CDR2 SASEGT. The CDR3 spans 18 residues. CDR3 protein: CASSLNGPGGSSYNEQFF. CDR3 DNA sequence: TGTGCCAGCAGCCTCAATGGGCCGGGCGGGAGCTCCTACAATGAGCAGTTCTTC.

J is TRBJ2-4 and V is TRBV20-1; 8 positions match TRBD2. The J call may be wrong; the DNA end is better matched by TRBJ2-7. The CDR3 has 13 residues. Germline lookup yields CDR1 DFQATT and CDR2 SNEGSKA (reference sequence). CDR3 protein: CSASGGAAYEQYF. The CDR3 nucleotides read TGCAGTGCTAGCGGGGGGGCCGCCTACGAGCAGTACTTC.

DNA of the CDR3: TGTGCCAGCAGCTCCCCCGGACAGGGGTCCAATGAGCAGTTCTTC. This encodes CASSSPGQGSNEQFF. This rearrangement joins TRBV14 to TRBJ2-1, with TRBD1 matching 9 bases. There are 15 residues in the CDR3. Germline-derived CDR1 and CDR2 are SGHDN and FVKESK. The V segment lost 5 bases and the J segment 6 bases; nucleotides outside the gene matches: 8.

The chain couples TRBV6-6 to TRBJ2-7; 8 nucleotides align to TRBD2. There are 17 residues in the CDR3. Germline CDR1 and CDR2: MNHNY and SVGAGI (reference sequence). After removal of 0 bases from V and 2 bases from J, the junction contained 9 bases not matched to a gene. The DNA for the CDR3 is TGTGCCAGCAGTTACTCCCACGTAGCGGGGCAGCCCTACGAGCAGTACTTC. Translating it yields CASSYSHVAGQPYEQYF.

In DNA form, the CDR3 reads TGTGCCAGCAGCTTAGGACAGGGGGGACGCCAGCCCCAGCATTTT. Amino acid sequence: CASSLGQGGRQPQHF. The rearrangement uses TRBV7-6 and TRBJ1-5, with TRBD1 matching 9 bases. With 1 base clipped from V and 7 bases from J, the junction kept 5 bases outside the gene matches. From germline, CDR1 is SGHVS and CDR2 FNYEAQ. The CDR3 contains 15 residues.

This clonotype was detected a few times. The junction does not match germline at one end; this may be a read error. This chain links TRBV25-1 with TRBJ1-6, with D perhaps TRBD1 (5 bases). Germline V gives CDR1 MGHDK, CDR2 SYGVNS. The CDR3 runs to 15 residues. CDR3 bases: TGTGCCAGCAGTGAATTGGGGCAACAAAATTCACCCCCCCACTTT. Its protein is CASSELGQQNSPPHF.

CDR3 DNA sequence: TGTGCCAGCAGCTTTGATAGCGGCACCTACAATGAGCAGTACTTC. Its translation: CASSFDSGTYNEQYF. The genes are TRBV7-8 and TRBJ2-5, with D possibly matching TRBD2 (6 bases). This CDR3 comprises 15 residues. Per the germline V gene, CDR1 is SGHVS and CDR2 is FQNEAQ. Between the trimmed V and J ends, which lost 3 bases and 11 bases, there was a span of 22 bases.

The V call is TRBV5-1, the J call TRBJ2-7; 9 bases agree with TRBD1. CDR3 size: 15 residues. Germline V gene sequence: CDR1 SGHRS, CDR2 YFSETQ. The V gene end was trimmed by 4 bases and the J gene end by 5 bases; junction bases not matched to a gene: 10. This CDR3 is CASSHSGTGSDEQYF. CDR3 sequence (DNA): TGCGCCAGCAGCCACTCCGGGACAGGGAGTGACGAGCAGTACTTC.

This clonotype was observed a handful of times. CDR3 sequence reads: CSVVADRATNNEQFF. The CDR3 DNA reads as TGCAGCGTTGTCGCTGACAGGGCGACCAACAATGAGCAGTTCTTC. The rearrangement links TRBV29-1 to TRBJ2-1; 7 bases line up with TRBD1. V shed 4 bases, J shed 5 bases, and the junction held 11 bases outside the gene matches. The CDR3 has 15 residues. Germline V gene sequence: CDR1 SQVTM, CDR2 ANQGSEA.

This rearrangement joins TRBV20-1 to TRBJ2-5, with TRBD1 matching 7 bases. Germline V lookup: CDR1 DFQATT, CDR2 SNEGSKA (reference sequence). CDR3 length: 13 residues. V shed 6 bases and J 2 bases; nucleotides not matched to a gene: 6. The CDR3 here is CSAPGQSQETQYF. CDR3 nucleotide sequence: TGCAGTGCCCCGGGACAGTCACAAGAGACCCAGTACTTC.

Points on this clonotype: This sequence may be a read error, since a much larger clone differs from it by one base. The chain links TRBV29-1 to TRBJ2-1; D gene uncertain. The V gene's germline CDR1 is SQVTM and CDR2 ANQGSEA. This CDR3 contains 10 residues. The CDR3 bases are TGCATCGTTGAAAGGGATGAGCAGTTCTTC. Translation gives CIVERDEQFF.

The rearrangement joins TRBV6-5 to TRBJ1-5, with D possibly TRBD1 on 5 matching bases. Deletions cut 6 bases from V and 7 bases from J, with 16 bases between. In germline, CDR1 is MNHEY, CDR2 SVGAGI. This CDR3 comprises 14 residues. CDR3 region: CASRGFGAGQPQHF. The CDR3 DNA sequence: TGTGCCAGCAGGGGGTTTGGGGCTGGACAGCCCCAGCATTTT.

The J gene is TRBJ2-7, the V gene TRBV6-2 or TRBV6-3; 9 positions agree with TRBD2. The CDR3 has 14 amino acids. The germline V gene has CDR1 MNHEY and CDR2 SVGEGT. With V trimmed by 6 bases and J by 2 bases, 5 bases remained unmatched. This CDR3 is CASRGGRDAYEQYF. CDR3 sequence (DNA): TGTGCCAGCAGGGGCGGGAGGGATGCCTACGAGCAGTACTTC.

This clonotype has only a few counts. The chain is built from TRBV4-2 and TRBJ1-4; no definite D call. The CDR3 covers 14 residues. Germline CDR1 and CDR2: LGHNA and YNFKEQ. V dropped 0 bases and J dropped 8 bases, with 10 bases sitting between them. CDR3 in amino acids: CASSQERLGEKLFF. The CDR3 DNA reads TGTGCCAGCAGCCAAGAACGGCTTGGGGAAAAACTGTTTTTT.

This clonotype is a singleton in its sample. The chain links TRBV7-2 to TRBJ2-7; D may be TRBD2 (6 bases). Gene TRBJ2-5 matches the end of the DNA better, so the J call may be wrong. The V gene's germline CDR1 is SGHTA and CDR2 FQGNSA. The CDR3 totals 14 residues. The CDR3 DNA reads TGTGCCAGCAGCGACGATGGAGGGATTGAGACCCAGTACTTC. The encoded protein is CASSDDGGIETQYF.

The rearrangement joins TRBV7-2 to TRBJ2-5; no clear D gene. V was pared by 5 bases and J by 5 bases, with 9 bases between. Germline CDR1 is SGHTA and CDR2 is FQGNSA. The CDR3 is 12 amino acids. The chain's CDR3 is CASSRSKETQYF. CDR3 coding DNA: TGTGCCAGCAGCCGGAGCAAGGAGACCCAGTACTTC. The full variable domain, rest sourced from reference TRBV7-2 and TRBJ2-5, is GAGVSQSPSNKVTEKGKDVELRCDPISGHTALYWYRQSLGQGLEFLIYFQGNSAPDKSGLPSDRFSAERTGGSVSTLTIQRTQQEDSAVYLCASSRSKETQYFGPGTRLLVL.

The V and J genes are TRBV27 and TRBJ2-7; no clear D gene. The CDR3 loop spans 16 amino acids. V shed 4 bases and J shed 5 bases, with 21 bases lying between them. The germline gives CDR1 MNHEY, CDR2 SMNVEV (reference sequence). The chain's CDR3 is CASSSLPGELRHEQYF. The CDR3 DNA reads as TGTGCCAGCAGTTCCCTACCCGGAGAGCTAAGGCACGAGCAGTACTTC.

This clonotype was picked up a small number of times. CDR3 nucleotides: TGTGCCAGCAGCCCAGGACTAGCGGGGGACACAGATACGCAGTATTTT. Translating it yields CASSPGLAGDTDTQYF. The chain couples TRBV7-2 to TRBJ2-3; 13 bases fit TRBD2. The germline V gene has CDR1 SGHTA and CDR2 FQGNSA. The CDR3 extends over 16 amino acids. V was clipped by 5 bases and J by 2 bases; unmatched bases: 4. Complete variable domain (other parts from reference TRBV7-2 and TRBJ2-3): GAGVSQSPSNKVTEKGKDVELRCDPISGHTALYWYRQSLGQGLEFLIYFQGNSAPDKSGLPSDRFSAERTGGSVSTLTIQRTQQEDSAVYLCASSPGLAGDTDTQYFGPGTRLTVL.

The V and J genes are TRBV9 and TRBJ2-5; D possibly corresponds to TRBD2 (5 bases). The V gene lost 2 bases and the J gene lost 4 bases, with 15 bases spanning the gap. Per the germline V gene, CDR1 is SGDLS and CDR2 is YYNGEE. This CDR3 is 15 amino acids long. CDR3 nucleotide sequence: TGTGCCAGCAGCGTTCTAGGACTTGGACGAGAGACCCAGTACTTC. It codes for CASSVLGLGRETQYF. Full variable domain (rest looked up from reference TRBV9 and TRBJ2-5): DSGVTQTPKHLITATGQRVTLRCSPRSGDLSVYWYQQSLDQGLQFLIQYYNGEERAKGNILERFSAQQFPDLHSELNLSSLELGDSALYFCASSVLGLGRETQYFGPGTRLLVL.

V and J are TRBV15 and TRBJ2-3; no clear D gene. Germline V gene sequence: CDR1 LNHNV, CDR2 YYDKDF (reference sequence). V was shortened by 0 bases and J by 6 bases, with 4 bases between the two germline ends. The CDR3 sequence is 12 residues long. The CDR3 DNA reads TGTGCCACCAGCAGAGATGGGGATACGCAGTATTTT. It specifies CATSRDGDTQYF.

The genes are TRBV7-3 and TRBJ2-1; 9 bases align to TRBD2. V shed 1 base, J shed 3 bases, and the junction held 4 bases outside the gene matches. The CDR3 runs 16 residues. The germline V gene has CDR1 SGHTA and CDR2 FQGTGA. Here the CDR3 DNA reads TGTGCCAGCAGCTTAAGAGGGACTAGCAGCTACAATGAGCAGTTCTTC. It yields the protein CASSLRGTSSYNEQFF.

This clonotype was recorded at least ten times. The chain is built from TRBV27 and TRBJ2-5, with D possibly matching TRBD1 (6 bases). CDR3 length equals 13 residues. Germline CDR1 reads MNHEY; CDR2 reads SMNVEV (reference sequence). The V and J ends lost 6 bases and 2 bases respectively, with 10 bases between them. Written as DNA, the CDR3 is TGTGCCAGCAGCTGGACAGTACAAGAGACCCAGTACTTC. It codes for CASSWTVQETQYF.

The chain joins TRBV29-1 to TRBJ2-1; 9 bases line up with TRBD2. The CDR3 contains 14 residues. Germline V gene lookup returns CDR1 SQVTM and CDR2 ANQGSEA. V shed 5 bases and J 6 bases; nucleotides not matched to a gene: 8. In DNA, the CDR3 is TGCAGCGTTCACGGGACTAGCTCTGGCAATGAGCAGTTCTTC. It is translated as CSVHGTSSGNEQFF.

The V call is TRBV28, the J call TRBJ2-6; D remains unclear. Germline V CDR1 and CDR2: MDHEN, SYDVKM. The CDR3 has 15 residues. The V end lost 8 bases, the J end lost 0 bases, and 11 bases lay between the germline ends. The CDR3 DNA reads as TGTGCCAGCTATCGGGTAAACTCTGGGGCCAACGTCCTGACTTTC. Encoded protein: CASYRVNSGANVLTF.

This clonotype appeared a few times. The chain carries TRBV27 and TRBJ2-7, with 7 bases aligning to TRBD1. This CDR3 has 16 amino acids. The V segment lost 2 bases and the J segment 3 bases; nucleotides outside the gene matches: 10. Germline V CDR1 and CDR2: MNHEY, SMNVEV (reference sequence). The CDR3 nucleotides are TGTGCCAGCAGTTTAGGCACAGGGGAATTGATCTACGAGCAGTACTTC. As protein: CASSLGTGELIYEQYF.

The V gene is TRBV7-2, the J gene TRBJ1-1; D call uncertain. The ends were cut back, 4 bases at V and 1 base at J, with 10 bases in the middle. The CDR3 totals 14 residues. Germline-derived CDR1 and CDR2 are SGHTA and FQGNSA. The CDR3 DNA sequence: TGTGCCAGCAGCTCCCTGAGCGGGAACACTGAAGCTTTCTTT. It codes for CASSSLSGNTEAFF.

The CDR3 is CASSFWPKLSDTQYF. The CDR3 bases are TGTGCCAGCAGCTTCTGGCCCAAACTTTCAGATACGCAGTATTTT. The chain carries TRBV7-2 and TRBJ2-3; D gene uncertain. The CDR3 runs to 15 residues. V was clipped by 3 bases and J by 4 bases, with 14 bases between them. Per germline, CDR1 SGHTA and CDR2 FQGNSA. Together with reference TRBV7-2 and TRBJ2-3, the CDR3 gives the full variable domain: GAGVSQSPSNKVTEKGKDVELRCDPISGHTALYWYRQSLGQGLEFLIYFQGNSAPDKSGLPSDRFSAERTGGSVSTLTIQRTQQEDSAVYLCASSFWPKLSDTQYFGPGTRLTVL.

This clonotype has a single count. The chain couples TRBV2 to TRBJ2-7; weak D call: TRBD1 (5 bases). CDR1 is SNHLY and CDR2 is FYNNEI in the germline V gene. This CDR3 is built from 21 residues. The ends were cut back, 10 bases at V and 4 bases at J, with 41 bases in the middle. CDR3 in DNA: TGTGCCAACTCAAATTTAGAACGAATCAGGGCCTACAACTTACGGCTTTACGAGCAGTACTTC. This encodes CANSNLERIRAYNLRLYEQYF.